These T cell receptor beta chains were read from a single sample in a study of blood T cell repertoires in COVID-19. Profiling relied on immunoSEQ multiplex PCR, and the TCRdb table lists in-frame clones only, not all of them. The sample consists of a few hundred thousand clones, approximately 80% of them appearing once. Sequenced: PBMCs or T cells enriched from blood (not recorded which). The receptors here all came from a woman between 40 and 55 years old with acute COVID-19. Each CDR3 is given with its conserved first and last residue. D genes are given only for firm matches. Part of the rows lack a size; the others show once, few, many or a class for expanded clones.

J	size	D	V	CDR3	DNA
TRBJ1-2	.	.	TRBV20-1	CSATGSYGYTF	TGCAGTGCTACAGGGTCCTATGGCTACACCTTC
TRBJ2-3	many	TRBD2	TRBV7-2	CASSLSGTSPTDTQYF	TGTGCCAGCAGCTTATCCGGGACTAGTCCCACAGATACGCAGTATTTT
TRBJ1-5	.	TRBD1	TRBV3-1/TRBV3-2	CASSQSDRGRDNQPQHF	TGTGCCAGCAGCCAATCTGACAGGGGAAGGGACAATCAGCCCCAGCATTTT
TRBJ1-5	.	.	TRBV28	CASRSERSESNQPQHF	TGTGCCAGCAGGTCAGAGCGTTCCGAAAGCAATCAGCCCCAGCATTTT
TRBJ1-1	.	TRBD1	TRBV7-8	CASSPDRGLLIRTEAFF	TGTGCCAGCAGCCCTGACAGGGGGCTCTTGATTAGGACTGAAGCTTTCTTT
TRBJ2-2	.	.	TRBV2	CASRQGAGELFF	TGTGCCAGCAGACAGGGTGCCGGGGAGCTGTTTTTT
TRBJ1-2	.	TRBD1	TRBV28	CASTLARMRQGHYGYTF	TGTGCCAGCACCCTGGCCCGTATGCGACAGGGCCACTATGGCTACACCTTC
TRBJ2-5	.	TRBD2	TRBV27	CASSSRRGGFQETQYF	TGTGCCAGCAGTTCCCGGCGCGGGGGGTTCCAAGAGACCCAGTACTTC
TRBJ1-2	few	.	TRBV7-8	CAGSRTELSNYGYTF	TGTGCCGGATCGAGGACAGAACTCTCTAACTATGGCTACACCTTC
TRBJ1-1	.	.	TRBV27	CASSPPPQGGRNTEAFF	TGTGCCAGCAGTCCGCCCCCACAGGGAGGGAGGAATACTGAAGCTTTCTTT
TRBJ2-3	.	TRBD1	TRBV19	CASSTGQRYTDTQYF	TGTGCCAGTAGCACGGGACAGAGGTACACAGATACGCAGTATTTT
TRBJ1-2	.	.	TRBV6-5	CASSSSPVIGGYGYTF	TGTGCCAGCAGTTCCTCCCCCGTAATCGGGGGCTATGGCTACACCTTC
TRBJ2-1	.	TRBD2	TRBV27	CASSLAGGFGEQFF	TGTGCCAGCAGTTTAGCGGGGGGGTTTGGTGAGCAGTTCTTC
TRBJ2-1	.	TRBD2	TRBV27	CASIGLAGRNEQFF	TGTGCCAGCATAGGGCTAGCGGGTAGGAATGAGCAGTTCTTC
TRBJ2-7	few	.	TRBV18	CASSGRGLRGSYEQYF	TGTGCCAGCTCCGGGAGGGGGCTTCGGGGCTCCTACGAGCAGTACTTC
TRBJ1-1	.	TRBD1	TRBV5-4	CASSDDRGHSGPEAFF	TGTGCCAGCAGCGACGACAGGGGGCACTCAGGGCCTGAAGCTTTCTTT
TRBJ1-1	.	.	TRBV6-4	CASSEGTGFTEAFF	TGTGCCAGCAGTGAAGGAACAGGTTTCACTGAAGCTTTCTTT
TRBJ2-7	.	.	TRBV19	CASSSPLGLTYEQYF	TGTGCCAGTAGTAGCCCATTGGGACTTACCTACGAGCAGTACTTC
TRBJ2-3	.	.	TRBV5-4	CASSSNTDTQYF	TGTGCCAGCAGCTCCAACACAGATACGCAGTATTTT
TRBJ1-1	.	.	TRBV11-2	CASSSPARGDTEAFF	TGTGCCAGCAGCTCCCCAGCTCGGGGGGACACTGAAGCTTTCTTT
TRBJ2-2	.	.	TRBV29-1	CSARQGVGTGELFF	TGCAGCGCCCGCCAAGGGGTGGGCACCGGGGAGCTGTTTTTT
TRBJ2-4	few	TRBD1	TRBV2	CASRPTGGPAKNIQYF	TGTGCCAGCAGACCCACAGGGGGCCCGGCCAAAAACATTCAGTACTTC
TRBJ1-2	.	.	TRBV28	CASRLGYGYNYGYTF	TGTGCCAGCAGACTGGGCTACGGTTACAACTATGGCTACACCTTC
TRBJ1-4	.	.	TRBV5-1	CASSSGESATNEKLFF	TGCGCCAGCAGCTCGGGAGAGTCAGCAACTAATGAAAAACTGTTTTTT
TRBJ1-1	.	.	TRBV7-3	CASSLSGSTEAFF	TGTGCCAGCAGCTTGTCAGGGTCCACTGAAGCTTTCTTT
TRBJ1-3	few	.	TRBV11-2	CASSPRGRNGNTIYF	TGTGCCAGCAGCCCCAGGGGACGGAATGGAAACACCATATATTTT
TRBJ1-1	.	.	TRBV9	CASSVDWGDTEAFF	TGTGCCAGCAGCGTAGATTGGGGAGACACTGAAGCTTTCTTT
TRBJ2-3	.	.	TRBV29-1	CSVGKGATDTQYF	TGCAGCGTTGGTAAGGGAGCCACAGATACGCAGTATTTT
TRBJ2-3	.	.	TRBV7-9	CASSPSILSTDTQYF	TGTGCCAGCAGCCCTAGCATACTATCCACAGATACGCAGTATTTT
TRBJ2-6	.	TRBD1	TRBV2	CASVYVQGYSGANVLTF	TGTGCCAGCGTATATGTACAGGGGTACTCTGGGGCCAACGTCCTGACTTTC
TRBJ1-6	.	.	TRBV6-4	CASSDFENSPLHF	TGTGCCAGCAGTGACTTTGAGAATTCACCCCTCCACTTT
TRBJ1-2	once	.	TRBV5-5	CASSLPNLGIGYTF	TGTGCCAGCAGCTTGCCTAACTTGGGCATTGGCTACACCTTC
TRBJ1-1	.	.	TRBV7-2	CASSRDRGTEAFF	TGTGCCAGCAGCAGGGACCGGGGGACTGAAGCTTTCTTT
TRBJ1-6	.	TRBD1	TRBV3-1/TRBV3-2	CASSPRDRGDFNSPLHF	TGTGCCAGCAGCCCTAGGGACAGGGGCGACTTTAATTCACCCCTCCACTTT
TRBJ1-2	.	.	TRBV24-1	CATSDPHGGTDGYTF	TGTGCCACCAGTGACCCTCATGGCGGGACGGATGGCTACACCTTC
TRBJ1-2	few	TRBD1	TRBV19	CASSILGQGPYGYTF	TGTGCCAGTAGTATTCTGGGACAGGGGCCCTATGGCTACACCTTC
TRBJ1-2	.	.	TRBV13	CASSLGKQTAFNYGYTF	TGTGCCAGCAGCTTAGGGAAGCAGACAGCCTTTAACTATGGCTACACCTTC